A selection of T cell receptor beta chains follows, all from one sample in a study of T-cell memory formation after mild COVID-19. TCRdb analysed the 5' RACE reads with MiXCR anew, one entry per CDR3 protein. Of around 300,000 distinct CDR3 sequences listed, approximately 15% are singletons. Material for sequencing was PBMCs or a T cell subset sorted from them (not recorded which). These receptors all come from a man aged 18 to 35 who had mild COVID-19 (a few samples of this study predate the infection). Cell type and time point are not known. Both conserved end residues are part of each CDR3. A D gene is named only where the DNA matches it firmly. Rows give clone size only sometimes, using once, few, many, or a class for an expanded clone.

CDR3	DNA	D	size	V	J
CASSPAGVPSYEQYF	TGTGCCAGCAGCCCCGCGGGGGTCCCGTCCTACGAGCAGTACTTC	TRBD2	-	TRBV7-8	TRBJ2-7
CASSDTWDRATFF	TGTGCCAGCAGCGATACGTGGGACAGGGCGACTTTCTTT	TRBD1	-	TRBV9	TRBJ1-1
CASIPAWTAEAFF	TGTGCCAGCATTCCCGCCTGGACAGCTGAAGCTTTCTTT	-	-	TRBV7-9	TRBJ1-1
CSVDAGSTDTQYF	TGCAGCGTTGATGCAGGGAGCACAGATACGCAGTATTTT	-	many	TRBV29-1	TRBJ2-3
CARKKKPGTLSYEQYF	TGTGCCAGAAAAAAAAAACCCGGGACACTTTCCTACGAGCAGTACTTC	-	few	TRBV6-1	TRBJ2-7
CATSREPGTGVDIQYF	TGTGCCACCAGCAGAGAACCCGGGACAGGGGTGGACATTCAGTACTTC	TRBD1	many	TRBV15	TRBJ2-4
CASSSTSQNTEAFF	TGTGCCAGCAGTTCCACCTCTCAGAACACTGAAGCTTTCTTT	-	few	TRBV6-5	TRBJ1-1
CASSLGTGATNEKLFF	TGTGCCAGCAGCTTAGGTACCGGAGCAACTAATGAAAAACTGTTTTTT	-	few	TRBV11-2	TRBJ1-4
CATSDGQSGTEAFF	TGTGCCACCAGTGATGGCCAGTCAGGCACTGAAGCTTTCTTT	-	-	TRBV24-1	TRBJ1-1
CASKRGANYGYTF	TGTGCCAGCAAAAGAGGGGCAAACTATGGCTACACCTTC	-	-	TRBV6-1	TRBJ1-2
CASSLDPGTGLQFF	TGCGCCAGCAGCTTGGACCCCGGGACTGGTCTCCAGTTCTTC	-	few	TRBV5-1	TRBJ2-1
CASSFQREQFF	TGTGCCAGCAGCTTCCAACGCGAGCAGTTCTTC	-	-	TRBV5-5	TRBJ2-1
CASSRGALYNSPLHF	TGTGCCAGCAGCCGAGGGGCCCTATATAATTCACCCCTCCACTTT	-	few	TRBV7-2	TRBJ1-6
CASTAASTNEKLFF	TGTGCCAGCACCGCAGCTTCAACTAATGAAAAACTGTTTTTT	-	few	TRBV12-3/TRBV12-4	TRBJ1-4
CASSLTLSGELFF	TGTGCCAGCAGCTTAACGCTCAGCGGGGAGCTGTTTTTT	-	-	TRBV7-3	TRBJ2-2
CASSQLWDRKNTGELFF	TGTGCCAGCAGCCAACTGTGGGACAGGAAGAACACCGGGGAGCTGTTTTTT	TRBD1	-	TRBV3-1	TRBJ2-2
CASSSRPHREEAFF	TGTGCCAGCAGCTCCCGTCCCCATCGGGAAGAAGCTTTCTTT	-	few	TRBV11-1	TRBJ1-1
CASKEGNSPLHF	TGCGCCAGCAAGGAGGGAAATTCACCCCTCCACTTT	-	few	TRBV5-1	TRBJ1-6
CASRELRGRYNSPLHF	TGTGCCAGCAGAGAACTCAGGGGTCGGTATAATTCACCCCTCCACTTT	-	-	TRBV6-5	TRBJ1-6
CASSLRRNRGLNTEAFF	TGTGCCAGCAGCTTACGCAGAAACAGGGGCCTGAACACTGAAGCTTTCTTT	TRBD1	few	TRBV6-2/TRBV6-3	TRBJ1-1
CASSLESGTGELFF	TGTGCCAGCAGCTTGGAGTCGGGAACCGGGGAGCTGTTTTTT	-	few	TRBV5-4	TRBJ2-2
CSARAPTFSGELFF	TGCAGTGCTAGAGCCCCGACATTTTCCGGGGAGCTGTTTTTT	-	-	TRBV20-1	TRBJ2-2
CASRGRRRETQYF	TGTGCCAGTAGAGGCCGTCGGAGGGAGACCCAGTACTTC	-	few	TRBV19	TRBJ2-5
CASSEAQGWNYGYTF	TGTGCCAGCAGTGAAGCACAGGGTTGGAACTATGGCTACACCTTC	-	-	TRBV6-1	TRBJ1-2
CAWSEGDTQYF	TGTGCCTGGAGTGAGGGCGATACGCAGTATTTT	-	-	TRBV30	TRBJ2-3
CASSQVVGRNTEAFF	TGCGCCAGCAGCCAAGTCGTAGGACGGAACACTGAAGCTTTCTTT	-	-	TRBV4-1	TRBJ1-1
CASSRDPGAQETQYF	TGTGCCAGCTCCCGGGACCCGGGGGCCCAAGAGACCCAGTACTTC	-	many	TRBV6-1	TRBJ2-5
CASKDSENTEAFF	TGCGCCAGCAAGGACAGCGAGAACACTGAAGCTTTCTTT	-	-	TRBV5-1	TRBJ1-1
CASSFGDPGDYEQYF	TGTGCCAGCAGTTTTGGGGACCCCGGGGACTACGAGCAGTACTTC	-	-	TRBV27	TRBJ2-7
CASSRGTGQETQYF	TGTGCCAGCAGCAGAGGGACAGGCCAAGAGACCCAGTACTTC	TRBD1	-	TRBV7-2	TRBJ2-5
CASRYRAGYTDTQYF	TGTGCCAGCAGGTACAGGGCGGGGTACACAGATACGCAGTATTTT	-	few	TRBV6-5	TRBJ2-3
CASGLVGTVGTQYF	TGTGCTAGTGGTTTGGTAGGGACGGTGGGTACGCAGTATTTT	-	few	TRBV12-5	TRBJ2-3
CASSLGDGFLYEQYF	TGCGCCAGCAGCTTGGGGGACGGGTTTCTTTACGAGCAGTACTTC	-	few	TRBV5-1	TRBJ2-7
CASSPSGQGVGYTF	TGCGCCAGCAGCCCGTCGGGACAGGGGGTCGGCTACACCTTC	TRBD1	-	TRBV4-1	TRBJ1-2
CASSDGTDTGELFF	TGTGCCAGCAGTGATGGGACAGACACCGGGGAGCTGTTTTTT	TRBD1	many	TRBV6-4	TRBJ2-2
CASSWDTGELFF	TGTGCCAGCAGTTGGGACACCGGGGAGCTGTTTTTT	-	few	TRBV2	TRBJ2-2
CASSLSEGRETQYF	TGTGCCAGCAGCCTCTCGGAGGGCCGGGAGACCCAGTACTTC	-	few	TRBV7-2	TRBJ2-5
CSSLAGGTDTQYF	TGCAGCTCACTAGCGGGCGGCACAGATACGCAGTATTTT	TRBD2	-	TRBV20-1	TRBJ2-3
CASRRDSSSGNTIYF	TGCGCCAGCAGACGCGACAGTAGCTCTGGAAACACCATATATTTT	-	many	TRBV5-1	TRBJ1-3
CASSQEEGQTDTQYF	TGTGCCAGCAGCCAAGAGGAAGGGCAGACAGATACGCAGTATTTT	-	-	TRBV4-2	TRBJ2-3
CASNRLAGETQYF	TGTGCCAGCAACCGGCTAGCGGGGGAGACCCAGTACTTC	TRBD2	-	TRBV12-3/TRBV12-4	TRBJ2-5
CASSQLPGQGANTDTQYF	TGTGCCAGCAGCCAACTCCCGGGACAGGGGGCGAACACAGATACGCAGTATTTT	TRBD1	-	TRBV3-1	TRBJ2-3
CASRIGWNTEAFF	TGTGCCAGCAGAATTGGGTGGAACACTGAAGCTTTCTTT	-	-	TRBV7-9	TRBJ1-1
CATQGDTQYF	TGTGCCACCCAGGGTGATACGCAGTATTTT	-	-	TRBV30	TRBJ2-3
CASNTGGRETQYF	TGTGCCAGCAACACAGGGGGGAGGGAGACCCAGTACTTC	TRBD1	few	TRBV12-3/TRBV12-4	TRBJ2-5
CSATGTLNGETQYF	TGCAGTGCTACCGGGACTCTAAACGGGGAGACCCAGTACTTC	-	many	TRBV20-1	TRBJ2-5
CASSLSLGPPSTNEKLFF	TGTGCCAGCAGTTTATCCCTCGGGCCCCCTTCAACTAATGAAAAACTGTTTTTT	-	few	TRBV28	TRBJ1-4